This T cell receptor (beta chain) stems from a study of control samples from healthy donors and cancer patients (TCRdb year 2020). Library creation used the immunoSEQ multiplex PCR assay. TCRdb obtained this table from immuneACCESS and retained in-frame rearrangements with V and J assigned. These tables miss some clones; where compared with another copy, unresolved V genes account for less than half of the shortfall, and the remainder is unexplained. Recorded for this sample are some 120,000 clones; 80% to 95% of them occurred a single time. In total, the top ten clones hold under 0.7% of the sample. V loses 0 bases, J loses 1 base, and the germline ends lie 3 bases apart. From the cysteine up to the phenylalanine, the CDR3 has a length of 13 residues. Solely the CDR3 DNA is kept, with 39 bases framed from the first base. Looking up the germline V gene yields CDR1 SGHVS and CDR2 FQNEAQ. As to this clone: Its antigen remains undetermined. The sample holds no much larger clone one base away, and base qualities are not on file.

The sequence derives from a man older than 75 with head and neck cancer. The sequencing sample was made of PBMCs. The chain joins TRBV7-8 to TRBJ1-1; no D gene can be assigned with confidence. The nucleotide sequence is TGTGCCAGCAGCTTAGCGAGGAACACTGAAGCTTTCTTT. Its amino acids are CASSLARNTEAFF.